This T cell receptor (beta chain) was observed in a study of blood T cell repertoires in COVID-19. The assay was immunoSEQ multiplex PCR, and TCRdb's table has in-frame clones only and misses some. Seen here are 150,000 or so clones, 79% observed once, and the top ten hold 8% to 8.5%. The ends lost 11 bases at V and 1 base at J; junction bases unmatched: 7. The V gene's germline CDR1 is SGHTA and CDR2 FQGTGA. There are 13 residues in the CDR3. The sequenced sample consisted of peripheral blood. This clonotype was obtained from an older woman with COVID-19, enrolled during active disease. This chain uses TRBV7-3 with TRBJ2-5; 7 nucleotides match TRBD1. The CDR3 DNA reads as TGTGCCTCATCAAGGGGGCTCCAAGAGACCCAGTACTTC. Protein: CASSRGLQETQYF.